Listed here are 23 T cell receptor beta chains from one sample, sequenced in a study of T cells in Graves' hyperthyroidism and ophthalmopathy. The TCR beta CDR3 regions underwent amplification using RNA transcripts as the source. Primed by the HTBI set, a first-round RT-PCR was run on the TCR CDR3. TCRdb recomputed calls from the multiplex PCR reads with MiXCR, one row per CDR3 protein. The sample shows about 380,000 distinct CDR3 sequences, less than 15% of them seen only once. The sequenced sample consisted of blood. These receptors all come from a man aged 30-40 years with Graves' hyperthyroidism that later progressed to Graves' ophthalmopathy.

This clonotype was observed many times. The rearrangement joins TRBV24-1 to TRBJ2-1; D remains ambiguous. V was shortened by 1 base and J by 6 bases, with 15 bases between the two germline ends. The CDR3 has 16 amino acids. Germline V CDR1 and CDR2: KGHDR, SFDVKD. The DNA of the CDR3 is TGTGCCACCAGTGATTTCGCAAGTGGGTTGGTCAATGAGCAGTTCTTC. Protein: CATSDFASGLVNEQFF.

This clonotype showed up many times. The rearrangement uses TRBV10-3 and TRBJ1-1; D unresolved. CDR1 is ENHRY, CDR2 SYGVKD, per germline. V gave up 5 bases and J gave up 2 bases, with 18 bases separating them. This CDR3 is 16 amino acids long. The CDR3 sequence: CAISPTPSGLNTEAFF. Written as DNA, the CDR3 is TGTGCCATCAGTCCTACTCCATCGGGCCTAAACACTGAAGCTTTCTTT.

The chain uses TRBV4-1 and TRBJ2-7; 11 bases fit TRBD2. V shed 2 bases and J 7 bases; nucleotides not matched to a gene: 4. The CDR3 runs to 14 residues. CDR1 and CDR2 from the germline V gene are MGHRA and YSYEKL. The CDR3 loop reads CASSQLAGGPEQYF. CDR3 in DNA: TGCGCCAGCAGCCAACTAGCGGGGGGCCCGGAGCAGTACTTC.

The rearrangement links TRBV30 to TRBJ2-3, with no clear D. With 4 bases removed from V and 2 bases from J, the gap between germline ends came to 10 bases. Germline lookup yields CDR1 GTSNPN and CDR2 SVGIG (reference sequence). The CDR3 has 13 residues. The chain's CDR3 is CAWTFGNTDTQYF. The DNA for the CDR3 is TGTGCCTGGACCTTTGGCAACACAGATACGCAGTATTTT.

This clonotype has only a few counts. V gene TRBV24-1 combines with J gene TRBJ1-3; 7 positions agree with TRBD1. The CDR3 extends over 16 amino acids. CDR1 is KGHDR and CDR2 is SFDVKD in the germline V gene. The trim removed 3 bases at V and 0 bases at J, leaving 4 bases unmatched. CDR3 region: CATSDTRQGSGNTIYF. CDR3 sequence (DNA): TGTGCCACCAGTGATACCAGACAGGGCTCTGGAAACACCATATATTTT.

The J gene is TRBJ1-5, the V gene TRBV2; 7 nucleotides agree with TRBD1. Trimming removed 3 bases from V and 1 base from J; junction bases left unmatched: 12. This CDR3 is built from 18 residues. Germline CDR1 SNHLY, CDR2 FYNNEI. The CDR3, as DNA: TGTGCCAGCAGTGATTTGTCCTGGGGACAGCTAAGCAATCAGCCCCAGCATTTT. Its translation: CASSDLSWGQLSNQPQHF.

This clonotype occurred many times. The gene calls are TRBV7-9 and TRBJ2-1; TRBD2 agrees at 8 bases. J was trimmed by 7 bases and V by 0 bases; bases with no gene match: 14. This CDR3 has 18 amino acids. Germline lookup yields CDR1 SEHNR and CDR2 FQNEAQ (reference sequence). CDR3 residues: CASSLAAAARGDPNEQFF. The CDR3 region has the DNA TGTGCCAGCAGCTTAGCGGCTGCTGCGCGGGGGGATCCTAATGAGCAGTTCTTC. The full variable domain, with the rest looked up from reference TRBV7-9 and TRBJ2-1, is DTGVSQNPRHKITKRGQNVTFRCDPISEHNRLYWYRQTLGQGPEFLTYFQNEAQLEKSRLLSDRFSAERPKGSFSTLEIQRTEQGDSAMYLCASSLAAAARGDPNEQFFGPGTRLTVL.

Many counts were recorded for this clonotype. The CDR3 loop is CASSLGTGGSQPQHF. CDR3 in DNA: TGTGCCAGCTCACTCGGGACAGGGGGAAGTCAGCCCCAGCATTTT. This rearrangement joins TRBV18 to TRBJ1-5; TRBD1 agrees at 11 bases. The CDR3 has 15 amino acids. Germline V gene lookup returns CDR1 KGHSH and CDR2 LQKENI. V trimming: 4 bases; J trimming: 6 bases; junction bases outside the gene matches: 5.

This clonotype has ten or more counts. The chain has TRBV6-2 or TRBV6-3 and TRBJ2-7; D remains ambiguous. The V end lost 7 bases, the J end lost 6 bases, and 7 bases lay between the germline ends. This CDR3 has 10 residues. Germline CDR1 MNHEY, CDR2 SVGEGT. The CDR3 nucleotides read TGTGCCAGCATGGGTGGCGAGCAGTACTTC. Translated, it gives CASMGGEQYF.

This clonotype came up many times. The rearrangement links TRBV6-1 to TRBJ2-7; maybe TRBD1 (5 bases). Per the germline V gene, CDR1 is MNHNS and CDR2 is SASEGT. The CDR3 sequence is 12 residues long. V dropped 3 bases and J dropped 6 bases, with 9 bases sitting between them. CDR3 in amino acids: CASSDRVPEQYF. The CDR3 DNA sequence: TGTGCCAGCAGTGACAGGGTTCCCGAGCAGTACTTC.

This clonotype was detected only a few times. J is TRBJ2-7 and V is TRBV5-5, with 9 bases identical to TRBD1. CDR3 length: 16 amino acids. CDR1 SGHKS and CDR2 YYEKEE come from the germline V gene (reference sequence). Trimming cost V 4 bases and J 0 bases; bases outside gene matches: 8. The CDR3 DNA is TGTGCCAGCAGCCAAGCCGGGACAGGGTTCTCCTACGAGCAGTACTTC. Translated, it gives CASSQAGTGFSYEQYF. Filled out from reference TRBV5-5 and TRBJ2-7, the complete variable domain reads DAGVTQSPTHLIKTRGQQVTLRCSPISGHKSVSWYQQVLGQGPQFIFQYYEKEERGRGNFPDRFSARQFPNYSSELNVNALLLGDSALYLCASSQAGTGFSYEQYFGPGTRLTVT.

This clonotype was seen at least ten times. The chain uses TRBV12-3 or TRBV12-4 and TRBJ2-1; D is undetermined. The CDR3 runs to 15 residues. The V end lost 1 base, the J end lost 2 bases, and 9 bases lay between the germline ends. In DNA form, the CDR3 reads TGTGCCAGCAGTTTAGTATCCGAGGCCTACAATGAGCAGTTCTTC. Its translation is CASSLVSEAYNEQFF.

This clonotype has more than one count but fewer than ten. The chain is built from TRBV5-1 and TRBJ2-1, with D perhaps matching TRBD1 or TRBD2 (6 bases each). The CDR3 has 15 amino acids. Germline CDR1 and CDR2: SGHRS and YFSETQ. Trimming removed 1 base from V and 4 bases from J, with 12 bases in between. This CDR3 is CASSLITGAYNEQFF. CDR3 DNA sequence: TGCGCCAGCAGCTTGATAACGGGGGCGTACAATGAGCAGTTCTTC.

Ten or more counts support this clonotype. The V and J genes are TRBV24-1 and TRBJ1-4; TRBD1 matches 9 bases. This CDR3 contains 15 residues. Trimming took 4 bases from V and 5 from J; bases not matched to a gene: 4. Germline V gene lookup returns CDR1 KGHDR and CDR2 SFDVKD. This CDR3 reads CATSEPGTGNEKLFF. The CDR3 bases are TGTGCCACCAGTGAGCCCGGGACAGGGAATGAAAAACTGTTTTTT.

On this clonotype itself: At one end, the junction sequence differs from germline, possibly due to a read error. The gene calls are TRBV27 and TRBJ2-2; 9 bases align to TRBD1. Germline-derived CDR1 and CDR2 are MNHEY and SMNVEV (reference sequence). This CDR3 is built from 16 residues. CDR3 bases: TGTGCCAGCAGTACCCGGGACAGGGCGAACACCGGGGAGCTGCTTTTT. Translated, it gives CASSTRDRANTGELLF.

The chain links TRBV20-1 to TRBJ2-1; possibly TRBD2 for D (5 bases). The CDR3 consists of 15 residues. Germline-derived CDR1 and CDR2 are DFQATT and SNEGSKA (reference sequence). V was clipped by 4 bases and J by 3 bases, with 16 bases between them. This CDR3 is CSATGLRRFYNEQFF. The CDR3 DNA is TGCAGTGCTACTGGACTGCGGAGATTCTACAATGAGCAGTTCTTC.

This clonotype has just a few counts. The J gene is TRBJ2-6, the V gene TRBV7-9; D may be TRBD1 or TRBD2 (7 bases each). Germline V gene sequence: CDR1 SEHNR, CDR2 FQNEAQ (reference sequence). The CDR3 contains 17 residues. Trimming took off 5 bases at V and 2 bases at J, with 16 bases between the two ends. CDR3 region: CASSERDRITGANVLTF. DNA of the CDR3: TGTGCCAGCAGCGAGCGGGACAGAATAACTGGGGCCAACGTCCTGACTTTC.

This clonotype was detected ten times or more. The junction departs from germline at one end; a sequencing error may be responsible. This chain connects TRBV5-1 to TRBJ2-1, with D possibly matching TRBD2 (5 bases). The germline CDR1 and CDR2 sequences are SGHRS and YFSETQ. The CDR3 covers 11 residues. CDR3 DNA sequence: TGTGCCAGCAGCCTAGCAAATGAGCAGTTCTTC. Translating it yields CASSLANEQFF.

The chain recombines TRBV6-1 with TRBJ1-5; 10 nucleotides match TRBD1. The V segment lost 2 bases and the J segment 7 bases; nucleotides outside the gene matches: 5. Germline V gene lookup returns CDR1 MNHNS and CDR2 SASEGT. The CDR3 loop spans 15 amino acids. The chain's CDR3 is CASSEPGQGLQPQHF. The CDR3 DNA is TGTGCCAGCAGTGAACCGGGACAGGGGTTGCAGCCCCAGCATTTT.

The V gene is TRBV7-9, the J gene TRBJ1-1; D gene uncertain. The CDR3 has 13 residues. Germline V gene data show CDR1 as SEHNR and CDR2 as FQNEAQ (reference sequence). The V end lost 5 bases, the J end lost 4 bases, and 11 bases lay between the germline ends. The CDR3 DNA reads TGTGCCAGCAGCCGACTTCCGTCCACTGAAGCTTTCTTT. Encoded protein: CASSRLPSTEAFF.

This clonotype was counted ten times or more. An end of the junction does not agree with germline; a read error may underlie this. The CDR3 reads CASSLVAGGQETQYF. The DNA for the CDR3 is TGTGCCAGCAGCTTAGTAGCGGGGGGCCAAGAGACCCAGTACTTC. V is TRBV5-1 and J is TRBJ2-5; 10 bases align to TRBD2. CDR3 length equals 15 residues. Germline V CDR1 and CDR2: SGHRS, YFSETQ.

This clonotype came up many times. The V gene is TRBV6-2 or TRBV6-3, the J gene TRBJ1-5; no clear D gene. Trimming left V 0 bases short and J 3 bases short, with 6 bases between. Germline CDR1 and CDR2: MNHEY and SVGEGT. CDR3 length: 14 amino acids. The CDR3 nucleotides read TGTGCCAGCAGTTACTCGAGTCTCAATCAGCCCCAGCATTTT. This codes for CASSYSSLNQPQHF.

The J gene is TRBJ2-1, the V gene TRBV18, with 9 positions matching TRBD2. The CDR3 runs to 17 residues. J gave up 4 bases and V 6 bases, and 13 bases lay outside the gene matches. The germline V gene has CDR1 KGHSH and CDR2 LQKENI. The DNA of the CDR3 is TGTGCCAGCTCCAGGACTAGCGTCCGAGAAGGGTACAATGAGCAGTTCTTC. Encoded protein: CASSRTSVREGYNEQFF.